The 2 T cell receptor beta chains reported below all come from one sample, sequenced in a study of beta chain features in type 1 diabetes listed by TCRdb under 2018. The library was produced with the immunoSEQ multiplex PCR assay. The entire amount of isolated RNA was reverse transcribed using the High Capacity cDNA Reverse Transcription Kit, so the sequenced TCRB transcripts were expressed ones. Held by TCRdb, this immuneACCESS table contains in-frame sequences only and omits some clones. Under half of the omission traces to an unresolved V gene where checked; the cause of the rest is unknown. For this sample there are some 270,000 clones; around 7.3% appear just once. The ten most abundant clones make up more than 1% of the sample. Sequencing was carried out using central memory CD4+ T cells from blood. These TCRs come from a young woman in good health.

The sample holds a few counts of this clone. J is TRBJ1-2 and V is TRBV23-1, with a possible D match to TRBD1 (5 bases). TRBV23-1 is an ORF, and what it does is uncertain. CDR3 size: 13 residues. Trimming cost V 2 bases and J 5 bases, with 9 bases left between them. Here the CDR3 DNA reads TGCGCCAGCAGTCAAGGTCAGGGATATGGCTACACCTTC. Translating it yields CASSQGQGYGYTF.

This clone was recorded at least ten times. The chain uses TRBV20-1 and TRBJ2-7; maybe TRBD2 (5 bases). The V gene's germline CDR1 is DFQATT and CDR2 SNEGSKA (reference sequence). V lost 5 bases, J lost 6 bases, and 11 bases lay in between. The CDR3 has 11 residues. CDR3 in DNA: TGCAGTGCTCCGTGGGGAGCCGAGCAGTACTTC. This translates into CSAPWGAEQYF.